The 13 T cell receptor beta chains below come from one sample, sequenced in a study of T cell repertoires in cytomegalovirus infection. No cognate antigen is known for these TCRs. TCRdb re-analysed the reads in MiXCR, keeping a single row per CDR3 protein. The table shows hundreds of thousands of distinct CDR3 sequences, with about 30% occurring only once. Sequenced material: cultured CD8+ T cells from PBMCs, taken from culture after CMV antigen stimulation. These receptors all stem from a human donor in good health (CMV status not recorded). Some clones in this sample may be carry-over from other donors' samples.

The chain is built from TRBV2 and TRBJ1-3, with D possibly being TRBD1 (6 bases). The germline gives CDR1 SNHLY, CDR2 FYNNEI. The V end lost 5 bases, the J end lost 4 bases, and 12 bases lay between the germline ends. The CDR3 is 14 residues long. The CDR3 DNA is TGTGCCAGCAGTCCTGGGACATCCGGAAACACCATATATTTT. This encodes CASSPGTSGNTIYF.

This rearrangement joins TRBV29-1 to TRBJ1-1; a possible D gene is TRBD1 (6 bases). Trimming cost V 0 bases and J 4 bases, with 15 bases left between them. From germline, CDR1 is SQVTM and CDR2 ANQGSEA. CDR3 size: 15 residues. Here the CDR3 DNA reads TGCAGCGTTGAAGATCCCCGCGGCAGGGGCACTGAAGCTTTCTTT. This sequence encodes CSVEDPRGRGTEAFF.

This clonotype was seen more than once but under ten times. V gene TRBV7-6 combines with J gene TRBJ2-2; D remains unclear. The CDR3 covers 16 residues. V lost 4 bases and J 4 bases, leaving 16 bases between the germline ends. CDR1 and CDR2 from the germline V gene are SGHVS and FNYEAQ. Here the CDR3 DNA reads TGTGCCAGCAGCTCCCAGGACGGCAGAGGCACCGGGGAGCTGTTTTTT. It specifies CASSSQDGRGTGELFF.

This clonotype has just a few counts. This chain links TRBV4-1 with TRBJ2-1; 14 bases are a match to TRBD2. J gave up 7 bases and V 2 bases, and 7 bases lay outside the gene matches. CDR1 is MGHRA and CDR2 is YSYEKL in the germline V gene. This CDR3 is built from 17 residues. The CDR3: CASSQPWTSGGRNEQFF. In DNA form, the CDR3 reads TGCGCCAGCAGCCAACCCTGGACTAGCGGGGGGCGAAATGAGCAGTTCTTC.

This clonotype has at least ten counts. V usage is TRBV6-1 and J usage is TRBJ1-5; TRBD1 matches 7 bases. Looked up from germline, CDR1 is MNHNS and CDR2 is SASEGT. With 5 bases clipped from V and 0 bases from J, the junction kept 4 bases outside the gene matches. The length of the CDR3 is 15 residues. CDR3 sequence: CASSTGTASNQPQHF. Written as DNA, the CDR3 is TGTGCCAGCAGTACCGGGACAGCTAGCAATCAGCCCCAGCATTTT.

This sequence joins TRBV6-6 and TRBJ1-5; D may be TRBD1 (5 bases). V gave up 0 bases and J gave up 7 bases, with 10 bases separating them. Germline CDR1 and CDR2: MNHNY and SVGAGI (reference sequence). The CDR3 covers 14 residues. The CDR3 DNA follows: TGTGCCAGCAGTTACTCAGGGGTAGGGCAGCCCCAGCATTTT. Translation: CASSYSGVGQPQHF.

The chain links TRBV18 to TRBJ1-1; 8 bases match TRBD1. The CDR3 contains 17 residues. CDR1 KGHSH and CDR2 LQKENI come from the germline V gene. V shed 3 bases and J 7 bases; nucleotides not matched to a gene: 16. The CDR3 here is CASSPTIYGQGGNEAFF. The CDR3, as DNA: TGTGCCAGCTCACCTACTATATATGGACAGGGTGGAAATGAAGCTTTCTTT.

The chain has TRBV6-2 or TRBV6-3 and TRBJ2-1, with D possibly called TRBD1 or TRBD2 (5 bases each). The germline V and J ends were trimmed by 2 bases and 0 bases, with 14 bases remaining between them. Germline V gives CDR1 MNHEY, CDR2 SVGEGT. CDR3 length equals 17 residues. CDR3 nucleotide sequence: TGTGCCAGCAGTTACCACCGGGACCGGAGCTCCTACAATGAGCAGTTCTTC. Protein sequence: CASSYHRDRSSYNEQFF.

This clonotype came up a few times. This chain uses TRBV2 with TRBJ1-2, with D uncertain. Trimming removed 7 bases from V and 4 bases from J, with 25 bases in between. This CDR3 contains 17 residues. CDR1 is SNHLY, CDR2 FYNNEI, per germline. The DNA of the CDR3 is TGTGCCAGCATCCTCAGCAGTGGAAGTCGGGAGGCCTATGGCTACACCTTC. It codes for CASILSSGSREAYGYTF.

This clonotype was recorded at least ten times. V is TRBV7-6 and J is TRBJ2-1; TRBD2 matches at 9 bases. The V segment lost 1 base and the J segment 2 bases; nucleotides outside the gene matches: 6. The germline V gene has CDR1 SGHVS and CDR2 FNYEAQ. This CDR3 comprises 17 residues. The CDR3 nucleotides read TGTGCCAGCAGCTTAGGGGGCAGCGGGGGGCCCTACAATGAGCAGTTCTTC. Its translation: CASSLGGSGGPYNEQFF.

On this clonotype itself: A much bigger clone sits one base away, suggesting this may be a read error. The chain links TRBV7-8 to TRBJ2-1; weak D call: TRBD2 (6 bases). The CDR3 sequence is 13 residues long. V lost 7 bases, J lost 6 bases, and 13 bases lay in between. Germline V gives CDR1 SGHVS, CDR2 FQNEAQ. The CDR3 bases are TGTGCCAGCAACCAAGGACTAAGCAATGAGCAGTTCTTC. Encoded protein: CASNQGLSNEQFF.

Concerning this clonotype itself: This may be a read error: a much more frequent sequence differs by one nucleotide. The chain has TRBV4-1 and TRBJ1-1; a weak D match, TRBD1 (6 bases). CDR1 MGHRA and CDR2 YSYEKL come from the germline V gene. The CDR3 totals 17 residues. The ends were cut back, 0 bases at V and 6 bases at J, with 20 bases in the middle. CDR3 bases: TGCGCCAGCAGCCAAGATGGGGGGCCGGGGCTTAAAGCTGAAGCTTTCTTT. Protein product: CASSQDGGPGLKAEAFF.

The V gene is TRBV6-5, the J gene TRBJ1-1; D gene ambiguous. The V end was cut by 10 bases, the J end by 8 bases, with 14 bases between. CDR1 is MNHEY, CDR2 SVGAGI, per germline. The CDR3 is 11 amino acids. CDR3 loop: CATRIGPEAFF. Here the CDR3 DNA reads TGTGCCACGCGCATAGGCCCCGAAGCTTTCTTT.